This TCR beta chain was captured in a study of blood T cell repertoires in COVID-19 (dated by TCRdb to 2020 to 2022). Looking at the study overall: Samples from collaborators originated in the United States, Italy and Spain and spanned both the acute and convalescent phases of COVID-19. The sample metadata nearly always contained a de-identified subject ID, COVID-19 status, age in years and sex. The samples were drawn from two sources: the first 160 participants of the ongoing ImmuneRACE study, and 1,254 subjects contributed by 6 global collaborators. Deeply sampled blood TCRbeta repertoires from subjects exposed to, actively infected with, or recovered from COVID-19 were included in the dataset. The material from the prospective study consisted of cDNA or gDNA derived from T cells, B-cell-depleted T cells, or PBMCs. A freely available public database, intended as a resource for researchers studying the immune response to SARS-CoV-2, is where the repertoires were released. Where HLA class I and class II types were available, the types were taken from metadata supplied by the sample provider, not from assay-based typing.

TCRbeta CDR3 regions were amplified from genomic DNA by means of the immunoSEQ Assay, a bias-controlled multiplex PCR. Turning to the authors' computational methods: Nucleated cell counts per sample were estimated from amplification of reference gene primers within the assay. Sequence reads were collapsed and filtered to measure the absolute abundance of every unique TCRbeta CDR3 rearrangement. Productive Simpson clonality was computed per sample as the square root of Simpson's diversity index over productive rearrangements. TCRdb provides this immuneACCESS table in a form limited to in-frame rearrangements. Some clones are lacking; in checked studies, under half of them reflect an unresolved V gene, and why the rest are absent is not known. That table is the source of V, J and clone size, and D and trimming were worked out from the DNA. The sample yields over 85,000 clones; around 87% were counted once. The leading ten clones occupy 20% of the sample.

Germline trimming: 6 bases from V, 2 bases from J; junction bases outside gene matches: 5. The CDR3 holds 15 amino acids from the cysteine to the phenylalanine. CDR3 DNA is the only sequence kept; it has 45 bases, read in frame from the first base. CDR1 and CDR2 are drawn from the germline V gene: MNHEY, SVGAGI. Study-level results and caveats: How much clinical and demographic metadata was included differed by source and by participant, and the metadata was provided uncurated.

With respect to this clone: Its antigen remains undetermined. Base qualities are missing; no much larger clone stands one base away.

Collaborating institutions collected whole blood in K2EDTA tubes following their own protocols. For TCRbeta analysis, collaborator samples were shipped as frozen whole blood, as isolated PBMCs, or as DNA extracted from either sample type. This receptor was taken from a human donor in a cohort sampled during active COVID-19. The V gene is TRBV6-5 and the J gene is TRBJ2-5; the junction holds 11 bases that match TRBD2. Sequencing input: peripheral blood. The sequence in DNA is TGTGCCAGCAGCCGCATAGCGGGAGGGCAAGAGACCCAGTACTTC. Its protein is CASSRIAGGQETQYF.